This record concerns one TCR beta chain sequence. Its antigen remains unknown. CDR1 is SGHTA and CDR2 is FQGTGA in the germline V gene. The V end lost 3 bases, the J end lost 4 bases, and 8 bases lay between the germline ends. The CDR3 spans 13 residues. This specimen comes from a study of cytomegalovirus exposure and HLA in healthy donors. Study at large: As released early, the data held some 85 million unique TCRs from HLA-typed donors. General study results and limits: Earlier analysis yielded a pattern in which most TCR beta V segments were productive about 90% or about 30% of the time.

With 60 Vbeta and 13 Jbeta primers, the PCR was carried out. Produced via immunoSEQ multiplex PCR; TCRdb's table is partial and in-frame only. Of about 170,000 clones detected, 85% appear once; the ten largest clones hold 2% to 2.5%. The clonotype comes from a man younger than 30 in good health and CMV-seropositive. The V call is TRBV7-3, the J call TRBJ2-3; no definite D call. The sequenced sample was PBMCs. CDR3 coding DNA: TGTGCCAGCAGCTTTAGTCATTCAGATACGCAGTATTTT. Protein sequence: CASSFSHSDTQYF.